These 16 T cell receptor beta chains were sequenced from one sample in a study of blood T cell repertoires in COVID-19. The repertoire was sequenced with immunoSEQ multiplex PCR; TCRdb's copy has only in-frame clones and lacks some. The table has some 260,000 clones, about 85% seen once; the top ten hold roughly 3%. Sequencing used peripheral blood. The receptor set was obtained from a man younger than 35 with active or convalescent COVID-19.

The chain employs TRBV11-2 and TRBJ2-1; a possible D gene is TRBD2 (6 bases). The germline CDR1 and CDR2 sequences are SGHAT and FQNNGV. CDR3 length: 15 residues. V was pared by 0 bases and J by 9 bases, with 15 bases between. The CDR3 protein is CASSLERRGVAEQFF. In nucleotides, the CDR3 is TGTGCCAGCAGCTTAGAACGGCGGGGAGTGGCTGAGCAGTTCTTC. Full variable domain (outside the CDR3, taken from reference TRBV11-2 and TRBJ2-1): EAGVAQSPRYKIIEKRQSVAFWCNPISGHATLYWYQQILGQGPKLLIQFQNNGVVDDSQLPKDRFSAERLKGVDSTLKIQPAKLEDSAVYLCASSLERRGVAEQFFGPGTRLTVL.

J is TRBJ1-2 and V is TRBV6-6; 7 bases are shared with TRBD1. From germline, CDR1 is MNHNY and CDR2 SVGAGI (reference sequence). The CDR3 extends over 15 amino acids. Germline trimming cut 1 base from V and 8 bases from J; bases unmatched to any gene: 10. The CDR3 region is CASSYYPKQGSGYTF. As DNA, the CDR3 is TGTGCCAGCAGTTACTACCCGAAACAGGGGAGCGGCTACACCTTC.

This clone has only one observation. The chain links TRBV20-1 to TRBJ2-5; D possibly corresponds to TRBD2 (6 bases). Germline-derived CDR1 and CDR2 are DFQATT and SNEGSKA (reference sequence). The CDR3 contains 16 residues. V lost 3 bases and J 4 bases, leaving 21 bases between the germline ends. The chain's CDR3 is CSASRTFRRAPETQYF. The CDR3 DNA reads TGCAGTGCTAGTCGCACCTTTCGGAGGGCCCCAGAGACCCAGTACTTC.

The rearrangement uses TRBV16 and TRBJ1-1, with D perhaps TRBD1 (5 bases). This CDR3 region has 14 residues. The V gene's germline CDR1 is KGHSY and CDR2 FQNENV. Trimming removed 0 bases from V and 7 bases from J, with 12 bases in between. CDR3 nucleotides: TGTGCCAGCAGCCAATCGGGAGGACAAGTTGAAGCTTTCTTT. Amino acid sequence: CASSQSGGQVEAFF.

V gene TRBV30 combines with J gene TRBJ2-7; 7 bases match TRBD1. The CDR3 is 14 amino acids. V trimming: 2 bases; J trimming: 6 bases; junction bases outside the gene matches: 10. Per germline, CDR1 GTSNPN and CDR2 SVGIG (reference sequence). The CDR3 bases are TGTGCCTGGAGTAAAAGCCGACAGGGCGGCGAGCAGTACTTC. Protein: CAWSKSRQGGEQYF.

This clone has only one observation. This chain connects TRBV7-8 to TRBJ1-1; 10 nucleotides align to TRBD1. V trimming: 5 bases; J trimming: 9 bases; junction bases outside the gene matches: 6. CDR1 is SGHVS and CDR2 is FQNEAQ in the germline V gene. The CDR3 is made up of 13 amino acids. Written as DNA, the CDR3 is TGTGCCAGCAGCGAACAAGACAGGGGGCAAGCTTTCTTT. Translating gives CASSEQDRGQAFF.

This rearrangement joins TRBV29-1 to TRBJ1-1, with a possible D match to TRBD1 (5 bases). Germline values: CDR1 SQVTM, CDR2 ANQGSEA. This CDR3 is built from 14 residues. Trimming pared 6 bases from V and 0 bases from J, leaving 14 bases between. The CDR3 nucleotides are TGCAGCGTAGCCCAGGGAAATGTGAACACTGAAGCTTTCTTT. Its translation is CSVAQGNVNTEAFF. Filled out from reference TRBV29-1 and TRBJ1-1, the complete variable domain reads SAVISQKPSRDICQRGTSLTIQCQVDSQVTMMFWYRQQPGQSLTLIATANQGSEATYESGFVIDKFPISRPNLTFSTLTVSNMSPEDSSIYLCSVAQGNVNTEAFFGQGTRLTVV.

The rearrangement joins TRBV29-1 to TRBJ2-7; 10 bases map to TRBD1. With 7 bases clipped from V and 6 bases from J, the junction kept 3 bases outside the gene matches. Germline loops: CDR1 SQVTM, CDR2 ANQGSEA. The CDR3 is 11 residues long. The CDR3 loop is CSATGGGEQYF. As DNA, the CDR3 is TGCAGCGCGACAGGGGGCGGCGAGCAGTACTTC.

The table lists this clone with a few counts. V gene TRBV9 combines with J gene TRBJ1-2; D is possibly TRBD1 (5 bases). V lost 0 bases and J lost 6, with 9 bases in between. Germline V gene data show CDR1 as SGDLS and CDR2 as YYNGEE. The CDR3 is made up of 13 amino acids. The CDR3 is CASSVVTGHGYTF. DNA of the CDR3: TGTGCCAGCAGCGTAGTAACAGGCCATGGCTACACCTTC.

CDR3 residues: CAWRAASTDTQYF. In DNA form, the CDR3 reads TGTGCCTGGAGGGCGGCGAGCACAGATACGCAGTATTTT. This rearrangement joins TRBV30 to TRBJ2-3; D gene ambiguous. This CDR3 is built from 13 residues. Trimming removed 3 bases at V and 0 bases at J, with 7 bases between. Germline loops: CDR1 GTSNPN, CDR2 SVGIG (reference sequence).

The J gene is TRBJ2-1, the V gene TRBV29-1; 14 bases are shared with TRBD2. The CDR3 spans 14 residues. Germline V gene data show CDR1 as SQVTM and CDR2 as ANQGSEA. V gave up 7 bases and J gave up 8 bases; unmatched junction bases: 7. CDR3 sequence: CSAGTSGSVDEQFF. The CDR3 DNA is TGCAGCGCTGGGACTAGCGGGAGTGTAGATGAGCAGTTCTTC.

This sequence joins TRBV14 and TRBJ1-4; perhaps TRBD1 as D (5 bases). The CDR3 runs 17 residues. V lost 0 bases and J 1 base, leaving 12 bases between the germline ends. CDR1 and CDR2 (germline): SGHDN, FVKESK. The CDR3 spells CASSQDGGIGTNEKLFF. The CDR3 DNA reads TGTGCCAGCAGCCAAGATGGGGGGATTGGAACTAATGAAAAACTGTTTTTT.

The genes are TRBV18 and TRBJ1-1, with D possibly being TRBD1 (5 bases). The V end lost 3 bases, the J end lost 6 bases, and 11 bases lay between the germline ends. Germline CDR1 reads KGHSH; CDR2 reads LQKENI. The CDR3 extends over 13 amino acids. CDR3 DNA: TGTGCCAGCTCACCGGGCGGGGCGCCTGAAGCTTTCTTT. It encodes CASSPGGAPEAFF.

The genes are TRBV13 and TRBJ2-3; TRBD2 agrees at 11 bases. The CDR3 is 16 residues long. J lost 4 bases, V lost 3 bases, and 6 bases had no gene match. The germline V gene has CDR1 PRHDT and CDR2 FYEKMQ (reference sequence). CDR3 sequence (DNA): TGTGCCAGCAGCTTGTCTAGCGGGGGGCCGCCAGATACGCAGTATTTT. Protein product: CASSLSSGGPPDTQYF.

The V call is TRBV19, the J call TRBJ1-1; TRBD1 agrees at 8 bases. Trimming at V came to 8 bases and at J to 6 bases, leaving 5 bases not matched to a gene. Germline V gene lookup returns CDR1 LNHDA and CDR2 SQIVND (reference sequence). The CDR3 has 12 residues. The CDR3 DNA reads TGTGCCAGTGAAGACAGGGGCGCTGAAGCTTTCTTT. Its translation: CASEDRGAEAFF.

This rearrangement joins TRBV6-2 or TRBV6-3 to TRBJ1-2; D is unresolved. Germline V gene sequence: CDR1 MNHEY, CDR2 SVGEGT. V lost 5 bases to trimming and J lost 4 bases, with 11 bases between them. This CDR3 spans 13 amino acids. The CDR3 sequence is CASSLGLLYGYTF. The CDR3 region has the DNA TGTGCCAGCAGTCTCGGACTGCTCTATGGCTACACCTTC.